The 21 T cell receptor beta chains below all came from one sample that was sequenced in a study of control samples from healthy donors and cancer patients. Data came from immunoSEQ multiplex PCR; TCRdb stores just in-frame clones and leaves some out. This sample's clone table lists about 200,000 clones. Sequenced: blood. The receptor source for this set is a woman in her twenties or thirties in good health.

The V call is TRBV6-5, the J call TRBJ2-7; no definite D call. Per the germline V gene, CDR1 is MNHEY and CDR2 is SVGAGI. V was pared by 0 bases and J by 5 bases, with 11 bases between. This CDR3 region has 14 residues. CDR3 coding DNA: TGTGCCAGCAGTTACTCGATATCCAGCCACGAGCAGTACTTC. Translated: CASSYSISSHEQYF.

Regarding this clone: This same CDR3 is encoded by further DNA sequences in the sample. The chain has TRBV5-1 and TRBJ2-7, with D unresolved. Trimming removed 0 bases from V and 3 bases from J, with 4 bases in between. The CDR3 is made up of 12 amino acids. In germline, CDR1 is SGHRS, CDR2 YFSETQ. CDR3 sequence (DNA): TGCGCCAGCAGCTTGGGGGGCTACGAGCAGTACTTC. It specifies CASSLGGYEQYF. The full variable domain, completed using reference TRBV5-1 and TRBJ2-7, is KAGVTQTPRYLIKTRGQQVTLSCSPISGHRSVSWYQQTPGQGLQFLFEYFSETQRNKGNFPGRFSGRQFSNSRSEMNVSTLELGDSALYLCASSLGGYEQYFGPGTRLTVT.

The CDR3 region is CASNREALLGTGELFF. The CDR3 bases are TGTGCCAGCAACCGGGAAGCCCTACTCGGGACCGGGGAGCTGTTTTTT. The chain uses TRBV28 and TRBJ2-2; possibly TRBD2 for D (5 bases). The CDR3 totals 16 residues. Trimming stripped 7 bases from V and 5 bases from J, with 20 bases between. Germline-derived CDR1 and CDR2 are MDHEN and SYDVKM.

CDR3 amino acids: CASRPTGGDYGYTF. The DNA of the CDR3 is TGTGCCAGCAGACCAACAGGGGGCGACTATGGCTACACCTTC. This chain connects TRBV28 to TRBJ1-2; 9 bases fit TRBD1. Trimming cost V 6 bases and J 3 bases; bases outside gene matches: 5. Germline V gene lookup returns CDR1 MDHEN and CDR2 SYDVKM. The CDR3 loop spans 14 amino acids.

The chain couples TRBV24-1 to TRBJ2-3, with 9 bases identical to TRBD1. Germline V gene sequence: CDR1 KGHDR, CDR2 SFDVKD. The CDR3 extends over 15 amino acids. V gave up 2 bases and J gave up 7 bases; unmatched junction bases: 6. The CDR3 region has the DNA TGTGCCACCAGTGATTCCGGGACAGGGATTTATACGCAGTATTTT. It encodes CATSDSGTGIYTQYF.

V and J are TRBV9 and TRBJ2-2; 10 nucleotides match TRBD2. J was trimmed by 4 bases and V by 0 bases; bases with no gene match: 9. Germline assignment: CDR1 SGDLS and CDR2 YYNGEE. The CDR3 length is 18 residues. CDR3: CASSVVASGGASTGELFF. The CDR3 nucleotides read TGTGCCAGCAGCGTAGTTGCTAGCGGGGGTGCCAGCACCGGGGAGCTGTTTTTT.

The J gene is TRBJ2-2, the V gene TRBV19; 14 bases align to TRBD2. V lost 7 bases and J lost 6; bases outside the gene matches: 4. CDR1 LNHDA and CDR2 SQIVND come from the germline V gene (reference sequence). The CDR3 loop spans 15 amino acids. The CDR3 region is CASTGTSGGSGELFF. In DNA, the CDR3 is TGTGCCAGTACGGGGACTAGCGGGGGCTCCGGGGAGCTGTTTTTT.

CDR3 residues: CASSDTNTGELFF. The CDR3 DNA sequence: TGTGCCAGCAGTGACACGAACACCGGGGAGCTGTTTTTT. V usage is TRBV6-4 and J usage is TRBJ2-2; no clear D gene. Germline V gives CDR1 MRHNA, CDR2 SNTAGT. V lost 2 bases, J lost 0 bases, and 1 base lay in between. The CDR3 has 13 residues.

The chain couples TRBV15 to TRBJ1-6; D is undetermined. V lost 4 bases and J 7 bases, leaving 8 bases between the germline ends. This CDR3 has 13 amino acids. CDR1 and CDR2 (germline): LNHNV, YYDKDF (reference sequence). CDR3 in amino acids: CATSMQENSPLHF. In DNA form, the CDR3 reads TGTGCCACCAGCATGCAGGAAAATTCACCCCTCCACTTT.

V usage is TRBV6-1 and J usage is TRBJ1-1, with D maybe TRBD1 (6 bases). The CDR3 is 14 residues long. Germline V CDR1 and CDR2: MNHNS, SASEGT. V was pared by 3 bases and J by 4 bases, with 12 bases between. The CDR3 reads CASSEGARSTEAFF. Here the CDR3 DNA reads TGTGCCAGCAGTGAGGGGGCGCGGAGCACTGAAGCTTTCTTT.

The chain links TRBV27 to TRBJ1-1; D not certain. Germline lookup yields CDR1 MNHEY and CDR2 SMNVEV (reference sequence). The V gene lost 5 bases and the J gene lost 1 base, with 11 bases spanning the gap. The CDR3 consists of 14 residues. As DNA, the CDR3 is TGTGCCAGCAGTGGGCCAACAGCGAACACTGAAGCTTTCTTT. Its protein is CASSGPTANTEAFF.

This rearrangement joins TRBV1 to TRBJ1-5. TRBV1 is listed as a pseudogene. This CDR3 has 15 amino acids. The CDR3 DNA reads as TGCACCAGCAGCCAAGAGGTAGCAGGAGAACAGCCCCAGCATTTT. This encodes CTSSQEVAGEQPQHF.

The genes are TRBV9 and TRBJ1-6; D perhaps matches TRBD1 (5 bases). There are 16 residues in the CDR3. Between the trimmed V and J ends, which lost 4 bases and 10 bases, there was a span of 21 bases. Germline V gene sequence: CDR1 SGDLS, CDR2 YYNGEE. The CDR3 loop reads CASSRSPGRQESPLHF. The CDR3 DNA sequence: TGTGCCAGCAGCAGAAGCCCGGGACGGCAAGAATCACCCCTCCACTTT. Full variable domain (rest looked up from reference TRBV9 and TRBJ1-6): DSGVTQTPKHLITATGQRVTLRCSPRSGDLSVYWYQQSLDQGLQFLIQYYNGEERAKGNILERFSAQQFPDLHSELNLSSLELGDSALYFCASSRSPGRQESPLHFGNGTRLTVT.

The CDR3 is CASSLDGDRVSEAFF. In DNA, the CDR3 is TGTGCCAGCAGCTTAGATGGGGACAGGGTGTCTGAAGCTTTCTTT. The J gene is TRBJ1-1, the V gene TRBV13, with TRBD1 matching over 9 bases. The germline V gene has CDR1 PRHDT and CDR2 FYEKMQ (reference sequence). This CDR3 spans 15 amino acids. V shed 1 base and J 6 bases; nucleotides not matched to a gene: 6.

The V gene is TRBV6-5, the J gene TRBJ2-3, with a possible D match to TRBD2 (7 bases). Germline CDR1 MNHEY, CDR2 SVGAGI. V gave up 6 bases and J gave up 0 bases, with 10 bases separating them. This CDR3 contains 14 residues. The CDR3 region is CASRAGASTDTQYF. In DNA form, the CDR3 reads TGTGCCAGCAGGGCGGGGGCCAGCACAGATACGCAGTATTTT.

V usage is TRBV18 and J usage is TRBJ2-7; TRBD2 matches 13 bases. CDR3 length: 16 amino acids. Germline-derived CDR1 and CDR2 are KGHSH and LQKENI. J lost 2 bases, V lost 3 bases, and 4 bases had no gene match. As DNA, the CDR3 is TGTGCCAGCTCACCCCAGGGACTAGCGGGGACCTACGAGCAGTACTTC. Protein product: CASSPQGLAGTYEQYF. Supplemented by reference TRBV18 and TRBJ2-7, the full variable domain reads NAGVMQNPRHLVRRRGQEARLRCSPMKGHSHVYWYRQLPEEGLKFMVYLQKENIIDESGMPKERFSAEFPKEGPSILRIQQVVRGDSAAYFCASSPQGLAGTYEQYFGPGTRLTVT.

Here the CDR3 reads CASSHWSEGSYNEQFF. As DNA, the CDR3 is TGTGCCAGCAGCCACTGGTCAGAAGGCTCCTACAATGAGCAGTTCTTC. V is TRBV5-4 and J is TRBJ2-1; the D is unclear. The CDR3 length is 16 residues. CDR1 and CDR2 from the germline V gene are SGHNT and YYREEE (reference sequence). Trimming took off 4 bases at V and 0 bases at J, with 14 bases between the two ends. Variable domain in full (rest from reference TRBV5-4 and TRBJ2-1): ETGVTQSPTHLIKTRGQQVTLRCSSQSGHNTVSWYQQALGQGPQFIFQYYREEENGRGNFPPRFSGLQFPNYSSELNVNALELDDSALYLCASSHWSEGSYNEQFFGPGTRLTVL.

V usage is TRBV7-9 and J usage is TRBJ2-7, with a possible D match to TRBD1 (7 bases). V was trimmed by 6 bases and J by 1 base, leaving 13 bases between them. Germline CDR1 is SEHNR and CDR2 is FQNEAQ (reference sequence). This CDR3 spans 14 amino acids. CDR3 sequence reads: CASRPGGPSYEQYF. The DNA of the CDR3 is TGTGCCAGCAGGCCAGGGGGGCCATCCTACGAGCAGTACTTC.

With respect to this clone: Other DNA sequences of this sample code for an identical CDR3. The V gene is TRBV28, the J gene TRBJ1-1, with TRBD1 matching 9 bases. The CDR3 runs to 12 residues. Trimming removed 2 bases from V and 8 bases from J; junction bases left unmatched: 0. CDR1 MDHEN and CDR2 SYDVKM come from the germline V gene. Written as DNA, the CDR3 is TGTGCCAGCAGTTTAGACAGGGGGGAAGCTTTCTTT. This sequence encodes CASSLDRGEAFF.

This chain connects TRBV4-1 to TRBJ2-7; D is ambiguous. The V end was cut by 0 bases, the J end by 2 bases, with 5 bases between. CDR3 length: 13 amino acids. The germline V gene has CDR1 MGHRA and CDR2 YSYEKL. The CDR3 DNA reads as TGCGCCAGCAGCCAAGATCGTGCCTACGAGCAGTACTTC. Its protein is CASSQDRAYEQYF.

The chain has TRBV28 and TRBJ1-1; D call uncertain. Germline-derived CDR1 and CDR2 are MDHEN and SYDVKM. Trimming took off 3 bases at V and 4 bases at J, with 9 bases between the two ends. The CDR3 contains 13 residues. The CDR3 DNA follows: TGTGCCAGCAGTTTTATAGGTTCCACTGAAGCTTTCTTT. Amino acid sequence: CASSFIGSTEAFF.